This T cell receptor (beta chain) was profiled in a study of blood T cell repertoires in COVID-19 (dated by TCRdb to the early 2020s). A note on the overall study: ImmuneRACE Cohort 3 recovered participants were defined by two consecutive negative NP/OP PCR tests, healthcare professional clearance, or symptom resolution. The collaborator samples originated in the United States, Italy and Spain and spanned the acute and convalescent phases of COVID-19. The material from the prospective study consisted of cDNA or gDNA derived from T cells, B-cell-depleted T cells, or PBMCs. The dataset comprised deeply sampled blood TCRbeta repertoires from subjects exposed to, actively infected with, or recovered from COVID-19. The repertoires were made available in a free public database intended to serve as a resource for research on the immune response to SARS-CoV-2. Samples were obtained from the ongoing ImmuneRACE study (first 160 participants) and from over 1,000 subjects provided by 6 global collaborators. Sample metadata almost always included a de-identified subject ID, COVID-19 status, age in years and sex. Where available, HLA class I and class II types were taken from metadata supplied by the sample provider and were not determined by assay-based typing. Beyond this particular receptor, the publication reports: The quantity of clinical and demographic metadata differed by source and by participant and was supplied without curation.

In the prospective study, participants were roughly 18 to 100 years old, resided in under 30 geographic areas of the United States, and were enrolled through a virtual design. In the prospective study, cohorts were assigned on the basis of participant-reported clinical history obtained from a screening survey and a study questionnaire. In the prospective study, whole blood, serum and a nasopharyngeal or oropharyngeal swab were collected from each participant by mobile phlebotomists. Prospective study participants could optionally give additional blood draws and questionnaires over an approximately two-month period. Prospective study blood samples were shipped either frozen or at room temperature before DNA extraction. CDR1 and CDR2 are drawn from the germline V gene: SGHRS, YFSETQ. The CDR3 goes from the cysteine to the phenylalanine over 15 residues. CDR3 DNA is the only sequence kept; it has 45 bases, read in frame from the first base. After removal of 4 bases from V and 2 bases from J, the junction retains 2 bases not matched to a gene.

Regarding this clone: There is no known antigen for this receptor. No base quality values were provided; no much bigger clone lies one nucleotide off.

The immunoSEQ Assay, a bias-controlled multiplex PCR, was used to amplify TCRbeta CDR3 regions from genomic DNA. The authors' pipeline ran thus. The number of nucleated cells in each sample was estimated by amplification of reference gene primers within the assay. To quantify the absolute abundance of each unique TCRbeta CDR3 rearrangement, sequence reads were collapsed and filtered. Productive Simpson clonality was computed per sample as the square root of Simpson's diversity index over productive rearrangements. As stored in TCRdb, this immuneACCESS dataset retains in-frame rearrangements with V and J assigned. A fraction of the clones does not appear; measured against another copy, unresolved V genes explain less than half of the discrepancy, and the remainder lacks a known reason. V, J and clone size are taken as reported in that table, and D and trimming were inferred from the DNA itself. Here the sample has around 360,000 clones; approximately 89% occur a single time. The ten biggest clones cover around 1.9% of the sample.

Sequencing was carried out using PBMCs or T cells enriched from blood (not recorded which). The TCR comes from a man aged 40-55 years in a cohort exposed to, infected with or recovered from COVID-19 (not recorded which). The chain was built from TRBV5-1 and TRBJ2-1; TRBD1 aligns with 11 central bases. The DNA sequence follows: TGCGCCAGCAGCGAGGGACAGGGGGCCTACAATGAGCAGTTCTTC. It codes for CASSEGQGAYNEQFF.